Sequencing of this TCR beta chain was carried out in a study of vaccination and CD4 T cells after COVID-19. Turning to the study itself: Post-COVID draws came a median roughly 100 days after diagnosis (range 35 to 161). SARS-CoV-2, HCoV-NL63, HCoV-OC43 and HCoV-229E supplied the overlapping spike peptides used to stimulate cells.

For this clonotype: What it binds is not known.

General study results and limits: Median roughly 90% of reactive clones detected in convalescent patients emerged only post-vaccination.

The assay that was used to sequence DNA from cultured CD4+ T cells was the Oncomine TCR Beta short-read assay. In TCRdb, the PCR reads were re-called with MiXCR into one record per CDR3 protein. The sample lists about 24,000 distinct CDR3 sequences, roughly 64% occurring once. Per the germline V gene, CDR1 is MDHEN and CDR2 is SYDVKM. Trimming pared 3 bases from V and 4 bases from J, leaving 13 bases between. The CDR3 sequence is 15 residues long. The treatment denotes: approximately 9-day PBMC culture with coronavirus spike peptide pools or control peptides (ViraFEST assay). For ViraFEST, peptide pools expanded antigen-specific T cells, after which the TCRs were sequenced.

The sequenced sample consisted of CD4+ T cells from blood, cultured in vitro. This TCR was recovered from a human donor who had recovered from COVID-19. V usage is TRBV28 and J usage is TRBJ2-1; D gene unclear. The CDR3 bases are TGTGCCAGCAGTTTGGCGTCGAGTGGTTACAATGAGCAGTTCTTC. Protein product: CASSLASSGYNEQFF.